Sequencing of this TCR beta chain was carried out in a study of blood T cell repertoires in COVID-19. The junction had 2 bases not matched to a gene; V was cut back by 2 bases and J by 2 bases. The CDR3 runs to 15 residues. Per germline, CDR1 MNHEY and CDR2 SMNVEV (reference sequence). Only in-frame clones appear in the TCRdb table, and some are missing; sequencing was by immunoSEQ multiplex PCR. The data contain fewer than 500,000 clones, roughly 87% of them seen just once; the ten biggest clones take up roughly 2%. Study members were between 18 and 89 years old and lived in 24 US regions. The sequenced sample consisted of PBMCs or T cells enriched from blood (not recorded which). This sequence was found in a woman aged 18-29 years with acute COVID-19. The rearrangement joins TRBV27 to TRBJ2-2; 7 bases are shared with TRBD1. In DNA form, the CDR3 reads TGTGCCAGCAGTTTAGGACAGGACAACACCGGGGAGCTGTTTTTT. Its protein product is CASSLGQDNTGELFF.